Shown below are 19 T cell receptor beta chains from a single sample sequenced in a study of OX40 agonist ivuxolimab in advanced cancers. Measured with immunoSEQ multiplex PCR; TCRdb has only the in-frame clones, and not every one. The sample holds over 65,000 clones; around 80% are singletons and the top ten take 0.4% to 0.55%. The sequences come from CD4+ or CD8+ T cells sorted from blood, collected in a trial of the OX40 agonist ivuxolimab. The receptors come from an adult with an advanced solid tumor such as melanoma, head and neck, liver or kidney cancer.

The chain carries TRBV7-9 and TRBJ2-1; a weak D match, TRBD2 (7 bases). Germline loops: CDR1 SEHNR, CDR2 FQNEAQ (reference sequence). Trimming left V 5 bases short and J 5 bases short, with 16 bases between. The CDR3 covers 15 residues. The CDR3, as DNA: TGTGCCAGCAGCCCCCTTGCGGGGGCTCACAATGAGCAGTTCTTC. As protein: CASSPLAGAHNEQFF.

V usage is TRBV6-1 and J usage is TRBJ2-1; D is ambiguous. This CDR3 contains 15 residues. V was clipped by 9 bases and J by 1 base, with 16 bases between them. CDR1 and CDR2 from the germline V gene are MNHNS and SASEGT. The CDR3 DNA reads TGTGCCAGTTTCTTCTGGGGTCAGTCCTACAATGAGCAGTTCTTC. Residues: CASFFWGQSYNEQFF.

CDR3 residues: CASSLQGLNQPQHF. DNA for the CDR3: TGTGCCAGCAGTTTACAGGGCCTCAATCAGCCCCAGCATTTT. The genes are TRBV28 and TRBJ1-5, with D tentatively TRBD1 (5 bases). V lost 2 bases to trimming and J lost 3 bases, with 8 bases between them. The V gene's germline CDR1 is MDHEN and CDR2 SYDVKM. The CDR3 extends over 14 amino acids.

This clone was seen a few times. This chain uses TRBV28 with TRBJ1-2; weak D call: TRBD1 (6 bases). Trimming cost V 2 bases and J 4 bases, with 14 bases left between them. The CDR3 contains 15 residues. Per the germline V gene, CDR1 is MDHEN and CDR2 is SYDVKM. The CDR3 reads CASSLGRGQSYGYTF. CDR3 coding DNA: TGTGCCAGCAGTTTAGGGCGGGGGCAATCCTATGGCTACACCTTC.

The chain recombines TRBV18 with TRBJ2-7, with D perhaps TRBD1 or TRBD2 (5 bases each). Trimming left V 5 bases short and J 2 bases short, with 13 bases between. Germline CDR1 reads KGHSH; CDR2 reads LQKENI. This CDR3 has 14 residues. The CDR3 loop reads CASSIGTGTYEQYF. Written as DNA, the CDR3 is TGTGCCAGCTCAATAGGGACCGGGACCTACGAGCAGTACTTC.

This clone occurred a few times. The CDR3 DNA sequence: TGTGCCAGCAGCCCTAACGGGGACATGAACACTGAAGCTTTCTTT. It yields the protein CASSPNGDMNTEAFF. This chain connects TRBV6-1 to TRBJ1-1; D possibly corresponds to TRBD1 (6 bases). Trimming cost V 6 bases and J 0 bases, with 14 bases left between them. The CDR3 covers 15 residues. Per the germline V gene, CDR1 is MNHNS and CDR2 is SASEGT.

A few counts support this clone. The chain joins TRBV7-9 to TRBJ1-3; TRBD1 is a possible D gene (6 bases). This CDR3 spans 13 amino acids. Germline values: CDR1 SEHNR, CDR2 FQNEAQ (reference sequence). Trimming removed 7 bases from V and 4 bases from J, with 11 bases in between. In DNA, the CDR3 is TGTGCCAGCACCAGGGGAGAAGGAAACACCATATATTTT. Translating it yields CASTRGEGNTIYF. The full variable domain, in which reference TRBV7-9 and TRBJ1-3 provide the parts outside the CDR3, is DTGVSQNPRHKITKRGQNVTFRCDPISEHNRLYWYRQTLGQGPEFLTYFQNEAQLEKSRLLSDRFSAERPKGSFSTLEIQRTEQGDSAMYLCASTRGEGNTIYFGEGSWLTVV.

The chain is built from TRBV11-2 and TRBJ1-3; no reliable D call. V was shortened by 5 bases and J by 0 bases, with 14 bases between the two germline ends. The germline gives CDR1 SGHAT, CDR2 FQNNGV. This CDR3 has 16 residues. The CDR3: CASSPSTPSSGNTIYF. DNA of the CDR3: TGTGCCAGCAGCCCTTCGACACCGAGCTCTGGAAACACCATATATTTT.

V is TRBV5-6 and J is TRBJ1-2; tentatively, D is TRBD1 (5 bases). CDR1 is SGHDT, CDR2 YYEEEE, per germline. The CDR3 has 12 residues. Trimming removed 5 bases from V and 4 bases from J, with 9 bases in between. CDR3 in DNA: TGTGCCAGCAGAATCCAGGGCTATGGCTACACCTTC. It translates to CASRIQGYGYTF.

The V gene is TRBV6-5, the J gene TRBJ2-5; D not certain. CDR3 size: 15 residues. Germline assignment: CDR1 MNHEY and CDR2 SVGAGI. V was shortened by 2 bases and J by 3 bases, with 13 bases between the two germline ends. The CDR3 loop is CASSYGLGLKETQYF. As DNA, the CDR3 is TGTGCCAGCAGTTACGGGTTGGGGTTAAAAGAGACCCAGTACTTC.

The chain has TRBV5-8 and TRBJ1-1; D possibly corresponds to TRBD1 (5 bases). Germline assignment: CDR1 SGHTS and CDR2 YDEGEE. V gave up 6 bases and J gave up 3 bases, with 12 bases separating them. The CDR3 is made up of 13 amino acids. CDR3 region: CASNLRDDTEAFF. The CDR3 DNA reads TGTGCCAGCAACCTCAGGGATGACACTGAAGCTTTCTTT.

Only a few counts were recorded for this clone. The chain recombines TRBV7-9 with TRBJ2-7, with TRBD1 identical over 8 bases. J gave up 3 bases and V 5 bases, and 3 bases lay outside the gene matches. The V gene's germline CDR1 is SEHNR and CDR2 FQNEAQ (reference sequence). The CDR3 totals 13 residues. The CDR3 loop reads CASSRGTGYEQYV. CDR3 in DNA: TGTGCCAGCAGCCGCGGGACAGGCTACGAGCAGTACGTC.

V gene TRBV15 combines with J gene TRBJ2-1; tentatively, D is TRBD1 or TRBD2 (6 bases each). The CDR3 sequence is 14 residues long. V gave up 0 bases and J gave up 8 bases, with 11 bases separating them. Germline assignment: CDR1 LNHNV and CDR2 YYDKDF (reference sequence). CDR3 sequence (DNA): TGTGCCACCAGCAGAGATAGGGGGGTATATGAGCAGTTCTTC. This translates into CATSRDRGVYEQFF.

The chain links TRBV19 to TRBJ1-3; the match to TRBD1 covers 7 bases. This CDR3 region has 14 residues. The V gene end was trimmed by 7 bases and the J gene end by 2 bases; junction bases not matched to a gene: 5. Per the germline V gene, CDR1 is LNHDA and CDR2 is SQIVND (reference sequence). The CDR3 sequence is CASIRQGPGNTIYF. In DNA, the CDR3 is TGTGCCAGTATCCGACAGGGCCCTGGAAACACCATATATTTT.

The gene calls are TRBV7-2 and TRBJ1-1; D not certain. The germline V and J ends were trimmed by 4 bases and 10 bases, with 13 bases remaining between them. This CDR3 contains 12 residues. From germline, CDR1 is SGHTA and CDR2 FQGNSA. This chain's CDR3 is CASSYPNNRAFF. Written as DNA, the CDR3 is TGTGCCAGCAGCTACCCCAACAATAGAGCTTTCTTT.

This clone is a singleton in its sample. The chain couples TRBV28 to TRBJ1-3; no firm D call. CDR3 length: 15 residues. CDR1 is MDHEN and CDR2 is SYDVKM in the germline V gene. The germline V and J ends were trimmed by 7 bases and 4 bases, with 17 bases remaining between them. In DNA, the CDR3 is TGTGCCAGCATTCCGGGCGGAGGAACCGGAAACACCATATATTTT. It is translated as CASIPGGGTGNTIYF. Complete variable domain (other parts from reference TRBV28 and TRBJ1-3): DVKVTQSSRYLVKRTGEKVFLECVQDMDHENMFWYRQDPGLGLRLIYFSYDVKMKEKGDIPEGYSVSREKKERFSLILESASTNQTSMYLCASIPGGGTGNTIYFGEGSWLTVV.

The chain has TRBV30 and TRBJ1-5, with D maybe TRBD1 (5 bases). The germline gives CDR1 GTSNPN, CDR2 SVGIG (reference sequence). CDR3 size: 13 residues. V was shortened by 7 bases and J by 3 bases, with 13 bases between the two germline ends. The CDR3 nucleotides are TGTGCCTCGGGGCGTGGACCCAATCAGCCCCAGCATTTT. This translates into CASGRGPNQPQHF.

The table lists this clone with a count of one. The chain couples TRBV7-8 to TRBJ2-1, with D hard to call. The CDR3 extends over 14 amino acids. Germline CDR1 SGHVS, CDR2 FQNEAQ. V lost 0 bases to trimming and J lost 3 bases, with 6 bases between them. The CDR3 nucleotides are TGTGCCAGCAGCTTAGCGGAAAACTACAATGAGCAGTTCTTC. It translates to CASSLAENYNEQFF.

For the CDR3, the DNA is TGCGCCAGCAGTGATATCCAAGAGACCCAGTACTTC. This sequence encodes CASSDIQETQYF. The V call is TRBV10-2, the J call TRBJ2-5; D is undetermined. The V and J ends lost 3 bases and 1 base respectively, with 3 bases between them. Germline loops: CDR1 WSHSY, CDR2 SAAADI. CDR3 length equals 12 residues.